This T cell receptor beta chain was retrieved from a study of OX40 agonist ivuxolimab in advanced cancers. About this clone itself: One junction end disagrees with the germline gene, perhaps due to a read error.

Germline lookup yields CDR1 SGHKS and CDR2 YYEKEE (reference sequence). The CDR3 sequence is 13 residues long. Generated by immunoSEQ multiplex PCR, the TCRdb table keeps only in-frame clones and is missing some. This table has 65,000 to 95,000 clones, around four fifths appearing once. The chain is built from TRBV5-5 and TRBJ2-5; possibly TRBD2 for D (6 bases). The receptor was derived from an adult with an advanced solid tumor such as melanoma, head and neck, liver or kidney cancer. This material consisted of CD4+ or CD8+ T cells sorted from blood, taken in a trial of the OX40 agonist ivuxolimab. The CDR3 nucleotides read TGTGCCAGCAGCTCAAGCGCCGGGAGCTCTAGTAACTTC. This sequence encodes CASSSSAGSSSNF.